These 5 T cell receptor beta chains were sequenced from one sample in a study of blood T cell repertoires in COVID-19. Assay used: immunoSEQ multiplex PCR; TCRdb lists only in-frame clones, some missing. The profile shows about 46,000 clones, about 89% of them singletons. The sample consisted of peripheral blood. These receptors all come from a human donor in a cohort sampled during active COVID-19.

This clone has only a few counts. V usage is TRBV27 and J usage is TRBJ2-6; possibly TRBD2 for D (5 bases). V lost 6 bases, J lost 0 bases, and 9 bases lay in between. CDR1 is MNHEY, CDR2 SMNVEV, per germline (reference sequence). The CDR3 is 15 residues long. CDR3 DNA sequence: TGTGCCAGCAGCCCTCGGGGCTCTGGGGCCAACGTCCTGACTTTC. Translation gives CASSPRGSGANVLTF.

This chain uses TRBV9 with TRBJ2-7; D not certain. The V end lost 0 bases, the J end lost 4 bases, and 11 bases lay between the germline ends. The germline gives CDR1 SGDLS, CDR2 YYNGEE. The CDR3 extends over 14 amino acids. This CDR3 reads CASSVATQSYEQYF. The DNA of the CDR3 is TGTGCCAGCAGCGTAGCTACACAGTCGTACGAGCAGTACTTC.

This chain uses TRBV28 with TRBJ1-2; 7 nucleotides match TRBD1. CDR3 length: 12 residues. Trimming cost V 6 bases and J 2 bases; bases outside gene matches: 0. Germline CDR1 and CDR2: MDHEN and SYDVKM. The CDR3 DNA reads as TGTGCCAGCAGGACAGGGAACTATGGCTACACCTTC. This translates into CASRTGNYGYTF.

The chain has TRBV15 and TRBJ2-1; D gene unclear. CDR3 length equals 13 residues. Trimming cost V 0 bases and J 8 bases, with 8 bases left between them. Germline CDR1 is LNHNV and CDR2 is YYDKDF (reference sequence). The CDR3: CATSRDRWYEQFF. CDR3 coding DNA: TGTGCCACCAGCAGAGACCGGTGGTATGAGCAGTTCTTC.

This clone was observed a single time. The chain is built from TRBV7-2 and TRBJ1-2, with 7 positions matching TRBD1. The junction had 12 bases not matched to a gene; V was cut back by 1 base and J by 4 bases. The CDR3 consists of 17 residues. Germline assignment: CDR1 SGHTA and CDR2 FQGNSA. For the CDR3, the DNA is TGTGCCAGCAGCTTAGGAGGCGGCCAGGGGGTACGCTATGGCTACACCTTC. It codes for CASSLGGGQGVRYGYTF.